The 8 T cell receptor beta chains below come from one sample, sequenced in a study of PD-1 blockade in classical Hodgkin lymphoma. The method was immunoSEQ multiplex PCR; TCRdb's version includes in-frame clones alone and lacks a portion of them. The sample records 30,000 to 35,000 clones, 82% being singletons. Each patient experienced a relapse that followed autologous stem cell transplantation, and brentuximab vedotin exposure varied. The specimen comprised peripheral blood mononuclear cells (PBMCs), sampled at baseline. The origin of the receptors is a human donor with classical Hodgkin lymphoma.

This clone was observed a few times. The rearrangement uses TRBV14 and TRBJ1-6; D remains unclear. Trimming left V 1 base short and J 10 bases short, with 8 bases between. The V gene's germline CDR1 is SGHDN and CDR2 FVKESK. This CDR3 region has 13 residues. DNA of the CDR3: TGTGCCAGCAGCCAAGTAGGGAACTCACCCCTCCACTTT. Protein: CASSQVGNSPLHF.

V gene TRBV7-9 combines with J gene TRBJ1-1; D remains unclear. The V end lost 2 bases, the J end lost 0 bases, and 19 bases lay between the germline ends. The germline V gene has CDR1 SEHNR and CDR2 FQNEAQ (reference sequence). This CDR3 is built from 18 residues. The CDR3 reads CASSLIGHSSVLNTEAFF. CDR3 DNA sequence: TGTGCCAGCAGCTTAATCGGGCACTCGTCCGTATTGAACACTGAAGCTTTCTTT.

This clone was observed a single time. The rearrangement links TRBV11-3 to TRBJ1-2; TRBD1 is a possible D gene (6 bases). V lost 6 bases and J 6 bases, leaving 14 bases between the germline ends. The CDR3 extends over 13 amino acids. Germline-derived CDR1 and CDR2 are SGHNT and YENEEA. CDR3 coding DNA: TGTGCCAGCAGTCTCACAGGGATGGATGGCTACACCTTC. Translated: CASSLTGMDGYTF.

The chain carries TRBV11-2 and TRBJ2-3; no reliable D call. CDR3 size: 15 residues. The germline V gene encodes CDR1 SGHAT and CDR2 FQNNGV. V lost 5 bases to trimming and J lost 2 bases, with 14 bases between them. The CDR3 bases are TGTGCCAGCAGCCGCTCATTCGCCTACACAGATACGCAGTATTTT. Translation: CASSRSFAYTDTQYF.

Comments on this clone: The same CDR3 arises from other DNA sequences in this sample as well. The chain is built from TRBV5-1 and TRBJ1-3; no clear D. The CDR3 is 14 amino acids. CDR1 and CDR2 from the germline V gene are SGHRS and YFSETQ. Trimming took 0 bases from V and 0 from J, leaving 4 bases between them. The CDR3 region has the DNA TGCGCCAGCAGCTTGGATGGCTCTGGAAACACCATATATTTT. This sequence encodes CASSLDGSGNTIYF.

V is TRBV11-3 and J is TRBJ2-3; D gene unclear. The germline V gene encodes CDR1 SGHNT and CDR2 YENEEA. The CDR3 runs to 11 residues. V lost 6 bases to trimming and J lost 2 bases, with 3 bases between them. The CDR3, as DNA: TGTGCCAGCAGTCACACAGATACGCAGTATTTT. It codes for CASSHTDTQYF.

The chain couples TRBV18 to TRBJ2-1, with D tentatively TRBD2 (7 bases). Trimming left V 3 bases short and J 10 bases short, with 13 bases between. The V gene's germline CDR1 is KGHSH and CDR2 LQKENI. The CDR3 consists of 13 residues. CDR3 residues: CASSPPGGWEQFF. The CDR3 coding sequence is TGTGCCAGCTCACCTCCGGGGGGCTGGGAGCAGTTCTTC.

The chain couples TRBV9 to TRBJ1-3; D ambiguous. The CDR3 totals 17 residues. V shed 3 bases and J shed 0 bases, with 16 bases lying between them. The V gene's germline CDR1 is SGDLS and CDR2 YYNGEE. The CDR3 spells CASSARRASSSGNTIYF. CDR3 nucleotides: TGTGCCAGCAGCGCGAGGCGGGCTTCGAGCTCTGGAAACACCATATATTTT.